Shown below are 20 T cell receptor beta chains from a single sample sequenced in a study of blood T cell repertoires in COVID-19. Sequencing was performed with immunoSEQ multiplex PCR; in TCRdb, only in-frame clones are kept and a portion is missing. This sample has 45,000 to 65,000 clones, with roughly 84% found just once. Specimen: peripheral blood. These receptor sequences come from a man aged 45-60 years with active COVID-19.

For the CDR3, the DNA is TGTGCCACCAGTGACCGGGGAGGAGGGTCCAACTCTGGAAACACCATATATTTT. This gives the protein CATSDRGGGSNSGNTIYF. V and J are TRBV24-1 and TRBJ1-3; D remains ambiguous. Looked up from germline, CDR1 is KGHDR and CDR2 is SFDVKD. CDR3 length equals 18 residues. V lost 4 bases to trimming and J lost 0 bases, with 18 bases between them.

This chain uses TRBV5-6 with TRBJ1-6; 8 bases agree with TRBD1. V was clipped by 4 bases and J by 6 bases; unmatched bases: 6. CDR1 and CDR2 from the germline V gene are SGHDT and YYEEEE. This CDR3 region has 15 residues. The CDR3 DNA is TGTGCCAGCAGCCCGGACAGGGCGGGTAATTCACCCCTCCACTTT. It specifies CASSPDRAGNSPLHF. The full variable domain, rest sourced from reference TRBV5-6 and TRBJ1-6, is DAGVTQSPTHLIKTRGQQVTLRCSPKSGHDTVSWYQQALGQGPQFIFQYYEEEERQRGNFPDRFSGHQFPNYSSELNVNALLLGDSALYLCASSPDRAGNSPLHFGNGTRLTVT.

The CDR3 region is CASSITLAGGLAKNIQYF. In nucleotides, the CDR3 is TGTGCCAGTAGTATAACCCTAGCGGGGGGCCTTGCCAAAAACATTCAGTACTTC. The V gene is TRBV19, the J gene TRBJ2-4; 11 bases line up with TRBD2. The germline V gene has CDR1 LNHDA and CDR2 SQIVND (reference sequence). V trimming: 2 bases; J trimming: 1 base; junction bases outside the gene matches: 7. This CDR3 is built from 18 residues.

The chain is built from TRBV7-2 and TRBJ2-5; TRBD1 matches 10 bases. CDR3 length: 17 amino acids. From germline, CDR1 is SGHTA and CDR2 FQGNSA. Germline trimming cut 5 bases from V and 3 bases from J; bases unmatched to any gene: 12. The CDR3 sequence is CASSPRGGQGRKETQYF. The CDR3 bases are TGTGCCAGCAGCCCTAGGGGGGGACAGGGGAGGAAAGAGACCCAGTACTTC.

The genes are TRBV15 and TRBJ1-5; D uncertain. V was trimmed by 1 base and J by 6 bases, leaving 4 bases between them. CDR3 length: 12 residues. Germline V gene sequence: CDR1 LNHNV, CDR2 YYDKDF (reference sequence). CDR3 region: CATSRAGQPQHF. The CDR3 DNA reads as TGTGCCACCAGCAGAGCGGGTCAGCCCCAGCATTTT.

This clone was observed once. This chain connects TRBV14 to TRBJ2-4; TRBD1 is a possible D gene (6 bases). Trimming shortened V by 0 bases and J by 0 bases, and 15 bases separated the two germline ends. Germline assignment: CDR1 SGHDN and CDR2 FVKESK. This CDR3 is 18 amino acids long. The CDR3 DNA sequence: TGTGCCAGCAGCCAAGATCAAGGCAGGGGCCTAGCCAAAAACATTCAGTACTTC. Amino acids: CASSQDQGRGLAKNIQYF.

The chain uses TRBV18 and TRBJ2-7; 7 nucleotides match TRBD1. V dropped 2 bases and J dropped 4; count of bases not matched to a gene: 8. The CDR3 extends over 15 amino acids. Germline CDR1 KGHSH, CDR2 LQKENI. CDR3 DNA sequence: TGTGCCAGCTCACCATCCGACAGGGCGGTTTACGAGCAGTACTTC. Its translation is CASSPSDRAVYEQYF.

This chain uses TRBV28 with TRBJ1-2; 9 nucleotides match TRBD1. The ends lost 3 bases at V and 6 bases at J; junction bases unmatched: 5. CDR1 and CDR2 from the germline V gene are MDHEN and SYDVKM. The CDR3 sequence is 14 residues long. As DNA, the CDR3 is TGTGCCAGCAGTTTGTTGGGACAGGGTGATGGCTACACCTTC. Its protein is CASSLLGQGDGYTF.

The CDR3 region is CASSPRLGLGVNNEQFF. The CDR3 nucleotides are TGTGCCAGCAGCCCGCGGTTGGGACTAGGGGTCAACAATGAGCAGTTCTTC. The chain is built from TRBV9 and TRBJ2-1; 8 bases agree with TRBD2. The CDR3 is 17 amino acids. V gave up 4 bases and J gave up 5 bases; unmatched junction bases: 14. The V gene's germline CDR1 is SGDLS and CDR2 YYNGEE. The whole variable domain, filled in from reference TRBV9 and TRBJ2-1, reads DSGVTQTPKHLITATGQRVTLRCSPRSGDLSVYWYQQSLDQGLQFLIQYYNGEERAKGNILERFSAQQFPDLHSELNLSSLELGDSALYFCASSPRLGLGVNNEQFFGPGTRLTVL.

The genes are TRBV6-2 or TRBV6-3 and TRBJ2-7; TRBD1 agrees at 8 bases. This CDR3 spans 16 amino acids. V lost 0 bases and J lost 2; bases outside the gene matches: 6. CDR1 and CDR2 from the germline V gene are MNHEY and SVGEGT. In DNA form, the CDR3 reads TGTGCCAGCAGTTACTCCGGAGGGACAGGAGCCTACGAGCAGTACTTC. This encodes CASSYSGGTGAYEQYF.

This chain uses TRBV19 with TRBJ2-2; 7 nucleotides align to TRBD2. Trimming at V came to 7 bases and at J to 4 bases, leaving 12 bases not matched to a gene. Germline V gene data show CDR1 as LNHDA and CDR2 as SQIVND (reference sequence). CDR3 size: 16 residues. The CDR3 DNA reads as TGTGCCAGTACCAAGGGGAGGGGCACGGGCACCGGGGAGCTGTTTTTT. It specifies CASTKGRGTGTGELFF.

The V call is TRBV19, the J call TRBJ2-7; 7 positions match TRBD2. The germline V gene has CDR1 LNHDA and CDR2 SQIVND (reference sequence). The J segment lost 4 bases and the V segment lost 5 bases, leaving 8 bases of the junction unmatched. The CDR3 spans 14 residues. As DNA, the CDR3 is TGTGCCAGTAGTGGTTCTCTAGCGGATTACGAGCAGTACTTC. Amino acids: CASSGSLADYEQYF.

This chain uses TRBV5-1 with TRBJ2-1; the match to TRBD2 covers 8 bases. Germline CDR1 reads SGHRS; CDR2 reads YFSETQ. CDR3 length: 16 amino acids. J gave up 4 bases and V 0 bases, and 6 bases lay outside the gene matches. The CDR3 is CASSLEPSGLYNEQFF. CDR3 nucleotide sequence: TGCGCCAGCAGCTTGGAACCTAGCGGGCTATACAATGAGCAGTTCTTC.

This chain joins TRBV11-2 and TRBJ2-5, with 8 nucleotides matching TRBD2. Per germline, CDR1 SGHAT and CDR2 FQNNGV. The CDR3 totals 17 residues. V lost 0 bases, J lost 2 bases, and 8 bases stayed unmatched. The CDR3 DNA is TGTGCCAGCAGCTTAGATTGGGCTAGCGGGTTACAAGAGACCCAGTACTTC. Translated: CASSLDWASGLQETQYF.

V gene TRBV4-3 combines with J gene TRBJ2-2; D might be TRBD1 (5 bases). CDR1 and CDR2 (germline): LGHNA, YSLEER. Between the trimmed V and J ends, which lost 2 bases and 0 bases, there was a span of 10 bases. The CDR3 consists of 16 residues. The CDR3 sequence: CASSQQGTSNTGELFF. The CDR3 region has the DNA TGCGCCAGCAGCCAACAGGGAACCTCGAACACCGGGGAGCTGTTTTTT.

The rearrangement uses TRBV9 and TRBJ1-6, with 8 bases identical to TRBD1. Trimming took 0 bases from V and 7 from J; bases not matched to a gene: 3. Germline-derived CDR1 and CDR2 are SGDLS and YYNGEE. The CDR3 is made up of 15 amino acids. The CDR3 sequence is CASSVGGTGNSPLHF. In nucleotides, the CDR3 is TGTGCCAGCAGCGTAGGAGGGACAGGCAATTCACCCCTCCACTTT.

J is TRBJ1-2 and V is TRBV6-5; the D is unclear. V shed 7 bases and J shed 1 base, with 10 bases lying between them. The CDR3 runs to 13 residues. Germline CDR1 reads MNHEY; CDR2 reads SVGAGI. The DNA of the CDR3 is TGTGCCAGCACGGCAGCTAGTAACTATGGCTACACCTTC. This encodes CASTAASNYGYTF.

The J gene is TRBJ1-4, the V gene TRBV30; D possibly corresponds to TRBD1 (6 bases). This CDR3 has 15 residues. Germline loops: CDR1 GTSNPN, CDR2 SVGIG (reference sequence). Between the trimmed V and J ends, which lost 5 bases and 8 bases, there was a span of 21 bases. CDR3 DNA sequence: TGTGCCTGGGCGCCAGGGGCCGGCCTAGAGGAAAAACTGTTTTTT. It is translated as CAWAPGAGLEEKLFF. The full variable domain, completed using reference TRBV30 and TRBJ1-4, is SQTIHQWPATLVQPVGSPLSLECTVEGTSNPNLYWYRQAAGRGLQLLFYSVGIGQISSEVPQNLSASRPQDRQFILSSKKLLLSDSGFYLCAWAPGAGLEEKLFFGSGTQLSVL.

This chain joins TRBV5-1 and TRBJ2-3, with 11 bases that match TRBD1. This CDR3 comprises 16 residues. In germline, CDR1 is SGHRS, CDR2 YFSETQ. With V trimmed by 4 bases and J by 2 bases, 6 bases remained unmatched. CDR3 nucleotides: TGCGCCAGCAGCCCGGGGACAGGGGGTATCACAGATACGCAGTATTTT. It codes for CASSPGTGGITDTQYF.

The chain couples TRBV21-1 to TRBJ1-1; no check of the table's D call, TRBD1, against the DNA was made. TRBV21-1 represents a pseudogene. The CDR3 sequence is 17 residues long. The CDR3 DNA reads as TGTGCCAGCAGCAAAGCAGGCCTGGCAGGATGTGACACTGAAGCTTTCTTT. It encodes CASSKAGLAGCDTEAFF.